This T cell receptor (beta chain) was sequenced in a study of beta chain features in type 1 diabetes. All of the isolated RNA was reverse transcribed, so expressed TCRB transcripts were sequenced. Generated by immunoSEQ multiplex PCR, the TCRdb table keeps only in-frame clones and is missing some. The top ten clones hold about 0.086% of a sample with under 800,000 clones, roughly a sixth of them seen once. V gave up 4 bases and J gave up 8 bases, with 12 bases separating them. The CDR3 contains 12 residues. Per germline, CDR1 SGHTS and CDR2 YDEGEE. V and J are TRBV5-8 and TRBJ1-2, with TRBD1 as a possible D gene (5 bases). What was sequenced was naive CD4+ T cells from blood. The sequence was obtained from a man aged 18 to 29 in good health. Here the CDR3 reads CASSPGRRGYTF. CDR3 bases: TGTGCCAGCAGCCCGGGGCGTAGGGGCTACACCTTC.